Listed here are 27 T cell receptor beta chains from one sample, sequenced in a study of blood T cell repertoires in COVID-19 (dated by TCRdb to 2020 to 2022). The library was made by the immunoSEQ multiplex PCR assay. Not all clones reach the TCRdb copy of this immuneACCESS table, which keeps in-frame sequences only. Checked studies attribute under half of the gap to unresolved V genes and leave the rest unexplained. The sample table records approximately 73,000 clones; roughly nine tenths of these occur just once. Of the sample, about 10% is held by the ten largest clones. Sequencing input: peripheral blood. The receptors shown here come from a man aged 80 or over with acute or convalescent COVID-19.

The chain is built from TRBV10-2 and TRBJ2-5, with a tentative D call TRBD1 (6 bases). V lost 6 bases and J lost 0, with 8 bases in between. The germline V gene has CDR1 WSHSY and CDR2 SAAADI. The CDR3 covers 13 residues. The CDR3 loop reads CASSRGYQETQYF. For the CDR3, the DNA is TGCGCCAGCAGCAGGGGTTACCAAGAGACCCAGTACTTC.

The chain has TRBV5-6 and TRBJ1-1, with D possibly TRBD1 on 5 matching bases. The CDR3 is 13 residues long. CDR1 and CDR2 from the germline V gene are SGHDT and YYEEEE. V was shortened by 5 bases and J by 1 base, with 9 bases between the two germline ends. CDR3 DNA sequence: TGTGCCAGCAGTTTAACAGGGAACACTGAAGCTTTCTTT. It yields the protein CASSLTGNTEAFF.

This clone appeared a single time. The chain is built from TRBV6-5 and TRBJ1-5, with 7 bases identical to TRBD1. Germline CDR1 is MNHEY and CDR2 is SVGAGI. This CDR3 is built from 14 residues. V dropped 6 bases and J dropped 5; count of bases not matched to a gene: 7. The CDR3 coding sequence is TGTGCCAGCAGACCTCCAGGGGGGCATCAGCCCCAGCATTTT. This encodes CASRPPGGHQPQHF.

In this sample, this clone turned up once. The rearrangement joins TRBV10-3 to TRBJ2-5; D ambiguous. Per the germline V gene, CDR1 is ENHRY and CDR2 is SYGVKD. The CDR3 length is 11 residues. Trimming took 7 bases from V and 5 from J, leaving 8 bases between them. CDR3 sequence: CAITSVETQYF. The CDR3 DNA reads TGTGCCATCACCTCAGTCGAGACCCAGTACTTC.

The CDR3 nucleotides read TGTGCCAGCAGTATTACTAGTTGGGTCGGGGAGACCCAGTACTTC. It encodes CASSITSWVGETQYF. This rearrangement joins TRBV6-6 to TRBJ2-5; tentatively, D is TRBD2 (5 bases). V lost 5 bases to trimming and J lost 5 bases, with 18 bases between them. Germline values: CDR1 MNHNY, CDR2 SVGAGI (reference sequence). There are 15 residues in the CDR3.

This chain connects TRBV7-9 to TRBJ1-1; TRBD1 matches 9 bases. V shed 5 bases, J shed 6 bases, and the junction held 13 bases outside the gene matches. Germline V lookup: CDR1 SEHNR, CDR2 FQNEAQ (reference sequence). CDR3 length equals 16 residues. DNA of the CDR3: TGTGCCAGCAGCACTTACCCCGGACAGGGGAGGCCTGAAGCTTTCTTT. This translates into CASSTYPGQGRPEAFF. Full variable domain (outside the CDR3, taken from reference TRBV7-9 and TRBJ1-1): DTGVSQNPRHKITKRGQNVTFRCDPISEHNRLYWYRQTLGQGPEFLTYFQNEAQLEKSRLLSDRFSAERPKGSFSTLEIQRTEQGDSAMYLCASSTYPGQGRPEAFFGQGTRLTVV.

The genes are TRBV5-6 and TRBJ2-3, with 9 bases that match TRBD1. Germline values: CDR1 SGHDT, CDR2 YYEEEE. The CDR3 is made up of 15 amino acids. V trimming: 0 bases; J trimming: 4 bases; junction bases outside the gene matches: 3. The CDR3 DNA is TGTGCCAGCAGCTTGGTAACAGGGGGCCCAGATACGCAGTATTTT. It encodes CASSLVTGGPDTQYF.

V usage is TRBV6-1 and J usage is TRBJ2-5; D gene ambiguous. The germline V gene encodes CDR1 MNHNS and CDR2 SASEGT. Trimming took off 2 bases at V and 2 bases at J, with 12 bases between the two ends. This CDR3 is 15 amino acids long. The CDR3 sequence: CASSELRHRQETQYF. The CDR3 DNA is TGTGCCAGCAGTGAACTCCGACACCGACAAGAGACCCAGTACTTC.

V usage is TRBV28 and J usage is TRBJ1-1; D perhaps matches TRBD1 (6 bases). Germline V gives CDR1 MDHEN, CDR2 SYDVKM. The CDR3 covers 15 residues. V was pared by 5 bases and J by 1 base, with 14 bases between. CDR3 loop: CASSRGGAQNTEAFF. CDR3 coding DNA: TGTGCCAGCAGTCGGGGGGGGGCGCAGAACACTGAAGCTTTCTTT.

The gene calls are TRBV2 and TRBJ2-1; 12 nucleotides align to TRBD2. Unmatched junction bases numbered 14, after V lost 5 bases and J lost 15 bases. Germline assignment: CDR1 SNHLY and CDR2 FYNNEI. This CDR3 is 15 amino acids long. The CDR3 DNA is TGTGCCAGCAGTTCGACTAGCGGGGGCCTTCGAGGACTGTTCTTC. As protein: CASSSTSGGLRGLFF.

The chain's CDR3 is CASSQRTDSGGLDEQYF. CDR3 sequence (DNA): TGTGCCAGCAGCCAAAGGACGGATTCGGGGGGCCTAGACGAGCAGTACTTC. The rearrangement links TRBV21-1 to TRBJ2-7; TRBD2, the table's D call, was not compared with the DNA. TRBV21-1 is flagged as a pseudogene. The CDR3 covers 17 residues.

This chain links TRBV6-1 with TRBJ2-3; 9 bases agree with TRBD1. Germline CDR1 and CDR2: MNHNS and SASEGT. The CDR3 runs to 15 residues. V lost 2 bases to trimming and J lost 5 bases; unmatched junction nucleotides: 5. The CDR3 DNA is TGTGCCAGCAGTGAATGGGGACAGGGAGGAGATACGCAGTATTTT. Translating it yields CASSEWGQGGDTQYF.

Only a few counts were recorded for this clone. The chain uses TRBV19 and TRBJ2-1; unclear D gene. CDR1 and CDR2 from the germline V gene are LNHDA and SQIVND (reference sequence). CDR3 length: 14 residues. Trimming stripped 3 bases from V and 6 bases from J, with 12 bases between. The CDR3 here is CASSMLKLPNEQFF. CDR3 nucleotide sequence: TGTGCCAGTAGTATGTTGAAGCTTCCCAATGAGCAGTTCTTC.

CDR3 in amino acids: CASSFSSPTEAFF. The CDR3, as DNA: TGTGCCAGCAGTTTTTCCAGTCCGACTGAAGCTTTCTTT. The chain recombines TRBV12-3 or TRBV12-4 with TRBJ1-1; no clear D gene. V was shortened by 3 bases and J by 5 bases, with 10 bases between the two germline ends. The CDR3 has 13 amino acids.

V and J are TRBV24-1 and TRBJ2-5, with D tentatively TRBD1 (8 bases). The CDR3 is 15 amino acids. The ends were cut back, 3 bases at V and 5 bases at J, with 15 bases in the middle. CDR1 is KGHDR, CDR2 SFDVKD, per germline. The CDR3 is CATSDKDREGETQYF. The CDR3 DNA is TGTGCCACCAGTGATAAGGACAGGGAGGGGGAGACCCAGTACTTC.

This clone appeared once. In DNA form, the CDR3 reads TGTGCCAGCAGTGAAGGGAGAGTATCCTCACCCCTCCACTTT. Translating gives CASSEGRVSSPLHF. The chain joins TRBV2 to TRBJ1-6; D not resolved. Germline V gives CDR1 SNHLY, CDR2 FYNNEI. The CDR3 length is 14 residues. Trimming cost V 1 base and J 10 bases, with 11 bases left between them.

V gene TRBV19 combines with J gene TRBJ2-3; TRBD1 agrees at 10 bases. CDR1 LNHDA and CDR2 SQIVND come from the germline V gene (reference sequence). The CDR3 is 16 residues long. V trimming: 3 bases; J trimming: 1 base; junction bases outside the gene matches: 4. CDR3 region: CASSIGQGDGTDTQYF. The DNA of the CDR3 is TGTGCCAGTAGTATCGGACAGGGGGACGGCACAGATACGCAGTATTTT. Combining the CDR3 with reference TRBV19 and TRBJ2-3 gives the whole variable domain DGGITQSPKYLFRKEGQNVTLSCEQNLNHDAMYWYRQDPGQGLRLIYYSQIVNDFQKGDIAEGYSVSREKKESFPLTVTSAQKNPTAFYLCASSIGQGDGTDTQYFGPGTRLTVL.

The chain couples TRBV6-2 or TRBV6-3 to TRBJ2-7, with D perhaps matching TRBD1 or TRBD2 (6 bases each). Germline CDR1 is MNHEY and CDR2 is SVGEGT. The CDR3 loop spans 14 amino acids. Trimming took off 6 bases at V and 0 bases at J, with 12 bases between the two ends. CDR3 sequence: CASSPGASSYEQYF. The CDR3 DNA reads as TGTGCCAGCAGCCCGGGGGCTAGCTCCTACGAGCAGTACTTC.

V and J are TRBV19 and TRBJ1-2; unclear D gene. The CDR3 has 15 residues. Germline V gene data show CDR1 as LNHDA and CDR2 as SQIVND (reference sequence). With 4 bases removed from V and 6 bases from J, the gap between germline ends came to 18 bases. The CDR3 sequence is CASSTTWRDRDGYTF. For the CDR3, the DNA is TGTGCCAGTAGTACGACATGGAGGGATCGGGATGGCTACACCTTC.

The rearrangement links TRBV5-1 to TRBJ1-4; the D gene is possibly TRBD1 (5 bases). Germline V CDR1 and CDR2: SGHRS, YFSETQ. V lost 0 bases and J 4 bases, leaving 10 bases between the germline ends. The CDR3 length is 15 residues. CDR3 sequence: CASSLEGFSNEKLFF. CDR3 nucleotides: TGCGCCAGCAGCTTGGAGGGGTTCAGTAATGAAAAACTGTTTTTT.

Details on this clone: Its ends do not fully match the called genes, so a read error is possible. V usage is TRBV7-9 and J usage is TRBJ2-1; D gene uncertain. Germline V gene sequence: CDR1 SEHNR, CDR2 FQNEAQ (reference sequence). This CDR3 is 13 amino acids long. As DNA, the CDR3 is TGTGCCAGCAGCTTAGTCTCCGACAATGAGCAGTTCTTC. Translating it yields CASSLVSDNEQFF.

The chain combines TRBV10-1 with TRBJ2-7, with TRBD1 matching over 7 bases. The germline gives CDR1 WNHNN, CDR2 SYGVQD (reference sequence). The CDR3 loop spans 14 amino acids. V dropped 2 bases and J dropped 3; count of bases not matched to a gene: 4. Written as DNA, the CDR3 is TGCGCCAGCAGTGAGGGGGCAGGGGGCTACGAGCAGTACTTC. Translation gives CASSEGAGGYEQYF.

This CDR3 is CSAGTGGDGYTF. The CDR3 coding sequence is TGCAGCGCCGGGACAGGGGGCGACGGCTACACCTTC. This chain connects TRBV29-1 to TRBJ1-2; 12 bases match TRBD1. V shed 7 bases and J 8 bases; nucleotides not matched to a gene: 5. CDR3 length equals 12 residues. Germline values: CDR1 SQVTM, CDR2 ANQGSEA.

The rearrangement links TRBV6-5 to TRBJ1-2, with unresolved D. V was shortened by 2 bases and J by 8 bases, with 18 bases between the two germline ends. The CDR3 contains 15 residues. Germline loops: CDR1 MNHEY, CDR2 SVGAGI. This CDR3 reads CASSYPTTSERGYTF. CDR3 coding DNA: TGTGCCAGCAGTTACCCCACGACATCTGAAAGAGGCTACACCTTC.

This rearrangement joins TRBV5-1 to TRBJ1-1; TRBD1 is a possible D gene (5 bases). Trimming took off 2 bases at V and 5 bases at J, with 19 bases between the two ends. Germline loops: CDR1 SGHRS, CDR2 YFSETQ. The CDR3 consists of 16 residues. As DNA, the CDR3 is TGCGCCAGCAGCTTCGGGACTACGGGGGGAAGAACTGAAGCTTTCTTT. As protein: CASSFGTTGGRTEAFF.

V usage is TRBV29-1 and J usage is TRBJ2-7; possibly TRBD1 for D (6 bases). V dropped 7 bases and J dropped 0 bases, with 10 bases sitting between them. CDR1 SQVTM and CDR2 ANQGSEA come from the germline V gene. This CDR3 has 12 residues. CDR3 protein: CSAAGVSYEQYF. CDR3 DNA sequence: TGCAGCGCAGCAGGGGTCTCCTACGAGCAGTACTTC.

This chain uses TRBV12-5 with TRBJ2-1; D is ambiguous. V gave up 5 bases and J gave up 6 bases, with 23 bases separating them. The CDR3 sequence is 17 residues long. Germline loops: CDR1 LGHNT, CDR2 FRNRAP. The CDR3: CASGHPVLGRVGNEQFF. The CDR3 DNA is TGTGCTAGTGGTCATCCTGTGCTGGGTCGGGTTGGCAATGAGCAGTTCTTC.